A single sample is the source of the 21 T cell receptor beta chains below, sequenced in a study of long-term antiretroviral therapy in people with HIV. Version v3.0 of the immunoSEQ assay was performed at survey level. Only in-frame clones appear in the TCRdb table, and some are missing; sequencing was by immunoSEQ multiplex PCR. This sample has 30,000 to 40,000 clones; 60% to 85% occur once, and the top ten carry 8% to 10%. This specimen consisted of unsorted PBMCs, obtained 3.1 years after starting antiretroviral therapy. The receptors stem from a woman in her fifties or sixties with HIV.

The chain carries TRBV6-5 and TRBJ2-5, with 8 bases identical to TRBD1. CDR3 length: 15 amino acids. In germline, CDR1 is MNHEY, CDR2 SVGAGI. Trimming at V came to 5 bases and at J to 2 bases, leaving 7 bases not matched to a gene. Written as DNA, the CDR3 is TGTGCCAGCAGTGGGTGGGGGACAGGTCAAGAGACCCAGTACTTC. As protein: CASSGWGTGQETQYF.

This sequence joins TRBV2 and TRBJ2-2, with D possibly matching TRBD1 (5 bases). With 6 bases removed from V and 3 bases from J, the gap between germline ends came to 8 bases. Germline V gene lookup returns CDR1 SNHLY and CDR2 FYNNEI. The CDR3 has 13 amino acids. The CDR3: CASRPGYTGELFF. CDR3 coding DNA: TGTGCCAGCAGGCCAGGGTACACCGGGGAGCTGTTTTTT.

This chain joins TRBV7-2 and TRBJ1-6, with a weak D call TRBD1 (6 bases). CDR1 and CDR2 (germline): SGHTA, FQGNSA. The germline V and J ends were trimmed by 8 bases and 7 bases, with 15 bases remaining between them. The CDR3 is made up of 14 amino acids. CDR3 nucleotide sequence: TGTGCCAGCCAAAGAAGGGGGGGGAATTCACCCCTCCACTTT. It yields the protein CASQRRGGNSPLHF.

The chain recombines TRBV18 with TRBJ2-7, with TRBD2 matching 9 bases. The CDR3 is 14 amino acids. CDR1 KGHSH and CDR2 LQKENI come from the germline V gene. Unmatched junction bases numbered 0, after V lost 2 bases and J lost 1 base. The CDR3 reads CASSPGLASYEQYV. The CDR3 DNA reads TGTGCCAGCTCACCAGGACTAGCGTCCTACGAGCAGTACGTC.

V is TRBV18 and J is TRBJ1-2; D call uncertain. CDR1 and CDR2 from the germline V gene are KGHSH and LQKENI. V was pared by 4 bases and J by 4 bases, with 10 bases between. There are 13 residues in the CDR3. The CDR3 DNA reads TGTGCCAGCTCACAGTTGGACCTCTATGGCTACACCTTC. Its protein product is CASSQLDLYGYTF.

The chain is built from TRBV25-1 and TRBJ1-4, with a possible D match to TRBD1 (5 bases). Trimming removed 8 bases from V and 6 bases from J, with 13 bases in between. The CDR3 totals 13 residues. Germline CDR1 reads MGHDK; CDR2 reads SYGVNS. CDR3 residues: CASGAWGDEKLFF. The CDR3 nucleotides read TGTGCCAGCGGGGCTTGGGGGGATGAAAAACTGTTTTTT. The variable domain in full, with the rest retrieved from reference TRBV25-1 and TRBJ1-4, is EADIYQTPRYLVIGTGKKITLECSQTMGHDKMYWYQQDPGMELHLIHYSYGVNSTEKGDLSSESTVSRIRTEHFPLTLESARPSHTSQYLCASGAWGDEKLFFGSGTQLSVL.

The J gene is TRBJ2-2, the V gene TRBV4-1; 9 nucleotides match TRBD2. Germline V gene data show CDR1 as MGHRA and CDR2 as YSYEKL. V trimming: 2 bases; J trimming: 5 bases; junction bases outside the gene matches: 15. The CDR3 has 19 amino acids. The CDR3 bases are TGCGCCAGCAGCCAATCAATCAGAGGGCGGGGGGGCAGGACCGGGGAGCTGTTTTTT. This sequence encodes CASSQSIRGRGGRTGELFF.

V and J are TRBV10-2 and TRBJ1-4; no reliable D call. From germline, CDR1 is WSHSY and CDR2 SAAADI. This CDR3 comprises 13 residues. With 10 bases removed from V and 3 bases from J, the gap between germline ends came to 12 bases. CDR3 residues: CAIKGGPNEKLFF. The CDR3 nucleotides are TGCGCCATCAAAGGAGGCCCTAATGAAAAACTGTTTTTT.

This chain links TRBV21-1 with TRBJ2-7. TRBV21-1 is listed as a pseudogene. This CDR3 spans 10 amino acids. CDR3 sequence (DNA): TGTGCCAGCTTATCCTACGAGCAGTACGTC. Amino acids: CASLSYEQYV.

This sequence joins TRBV6-5 and TRBJ1-1, with D possibly matching TRBD1 (5 bases). V was trimmed by 8 bases and J by 4 bases, leaving 8 bases between them. CDR3 length: 11 residues. Germline V CDR1 and CDR2: MNHEY, SVGAGI. The CDR3 protein is CASGGVTEAFF. Written as DNA, the CDR3 is TGTGCCAGCGGGGGGGTCACTGAAGCTTTCTTT.

This chain links TRBV11-3 with TRBJ2-3; D call uncertain. The CDR3 extends over 12 amino acids. Germline V lookup: CDR1 SGHNT, CDR2 YENEEA. With 5 bases removed from V and 2 bases from J, the gap between germline ends came to 5 bases. DNA of the CDR3: TGTGCCAGCAGCGCATCCACAGATACGCAGTATTTT. Residues: CASSASTDTQYF.

This clone was counted a single time. CDR3: CASSIGTANTEAFF. The CDR3 DNA is TGTGCCAGCAGTATAGGGACGGCTAACACTGAAGCTTTCTTT. The chain carries TRBV11-2 and TRBJ1-1; the D gene is possibly TRBD1 (5 bases). CDR3 length equals 14 residues. V was trimmed by 6 bases and J by 2 bases, leaving 13 bases between them. From germline, CDR1 is SGHAT and CDR2 FQNNGV.

This clone was counted once. The chain uses TRBV5-1 and TRBJ2-7; D gene uncertain. The CDR3 is 14 residues long. Trimming cost V 4 bases and J 0 bases, with 11 bases left between them. Germline loops: CDR1 SGHRS, CDR2 YFSETQ. In nucleotides, the CDR3 is TGCGCCAGCAGCCCCAAAGGGAACTCCTACGAGCAGTACTTC. This gives the protein CASSPKGNSYEQYF.

This sequence joins TRBV6-6 and TRBJ1-6; D call uncertain. The CDR3 consists of 14 residues. Germline lookup yields CDR1 MNHNY and CDR2 SVGAGI (reference sequence). Trimming removed 0 bases at V and 6 bases at J, with 6 bases between. The DNA for the CDR3 is TGTGCCAGCAGTTACTCGCAGCCTAATTCACCCCTCCACTTT. Amino acids: CASSYSQPNSPLHF.

V gene TRBV14 combines with J gene TRBJ1-4; 9 bases fit TRBD1. Per germline, CDR1 SGHDN and CDR2 FVKESK. Germline trimming cut 4 bases from V and 5 bases from J; bases unmatched to any gene: 5. CDR3 length equals 15 residues. The CDR3 reads CASSRRDRANEKLFF. CDR3 bases: TGTGCCAGCAGCCGCCGGGACAGGGCGAATGAAAAACTGTTTTTT.

The V gene is TRBV6-5, the J gene TRBJ2-3; 8 nucleotides line up with TRBD2. In germline, CDR1 is MNHEY, CDR2 SVGAGI. After removal of 8 bases from V and 0 bases from J, the junction contained 4 bases not matched to a gene. This CDR3 comprises 14 residues. The CDR3 region has the DNA TGTGCCAGCGGGACGGGGGGGAGCACAGATACGCAGTATTTT. Protein sequence: CASGTGGSTDTQYF.

This clone was seen just once. The rearrangement links TRBV29-1 to TRBJ2-3, with D uncertain. Germline lookup yields CDR1 SQVTM and CDR2 ANQGSEA. The length of the CDR3 is 14 residues. The V and J ends lost 8 bases and 1 base respectively, with 16 bases between them. CDR3 coding DNA: TGCAGCTCACGATCAAGGTCCCGCACAGATACGCAGTATTTT. This sequence encodes CSSRSRSRTDTQYF.

This clone has just one count. At the DNA level, this CDR3 is encoded by other sequences in the same sample as well. The chain carries TRBV6-1 and TRBJ2-2, with 7 bases aligning to TRBD1. Germline values: CDR1 MNHNS, CDR2 SASEGT. This CDR3 comprises 15 residues. The V and J ends lost 6 bases and 2 bases, in that order; junction bases with no gene match: 6. This CDR3 is CASRPLGGNTGELFF. CDR3 bases: TGTGCCAGCAGGCCATTAGGGGGCAACACCGGGGAGCTGTTTTTT.

The chain links TRBV4-1 to TRBJ2-3; 7 bases are a match to TRBD2. The CDR3 totals 17 residues. The V gene end was trimmed by 1 base and the J gene end by 2 bases; junction bases not matched to a gene: 9. The germline V gene has CDR1 MGHRA and CDR2 YSYEKL. DNA of the CDR3: TGCGCCAGCAGCCAAGGCCCGGGGGGAACGGACACAGATACGCAGTATTTT. Its protein is CASSQGPGGTDTDTQYF.

The DNA of the CDR3 is TGTGCCAGTAGTCGGCAGACAGGGGGTACGATCCAAGCTTTCTTT. It encodes CASSRQTGGTIQAFF. V usage is TRBV19 and J usage is TRBJ1-1, with TRBD1 matching 9 bases. The CDR3 is made up of 15 amino acids. Trimming removed 5 bases from V and 9 bases from J; junction bases left unmatched: 13. The germline V gene encodes CDR1 LNHDA and CDR2 SQIVND (reference sequence).

In its sample, this clone was seen once. V and J are TRBV4-1 and TRBJ2-5, with 11 bases fitting TRBD1. Germline trimming cut 7 bases from V and 4 bases from J; bases unmatched to any gene: 8. Germline assignment: CDR1 MGHRA and CDR2 YSYEKL. The CDR3 has 15 residues. DNA of the CDR3: TGCGCCAGCAAGATGAGGACAGGGGGCAGAGAGACCCAGTACTTC. Translation: CASKMRTGGRETQYF.